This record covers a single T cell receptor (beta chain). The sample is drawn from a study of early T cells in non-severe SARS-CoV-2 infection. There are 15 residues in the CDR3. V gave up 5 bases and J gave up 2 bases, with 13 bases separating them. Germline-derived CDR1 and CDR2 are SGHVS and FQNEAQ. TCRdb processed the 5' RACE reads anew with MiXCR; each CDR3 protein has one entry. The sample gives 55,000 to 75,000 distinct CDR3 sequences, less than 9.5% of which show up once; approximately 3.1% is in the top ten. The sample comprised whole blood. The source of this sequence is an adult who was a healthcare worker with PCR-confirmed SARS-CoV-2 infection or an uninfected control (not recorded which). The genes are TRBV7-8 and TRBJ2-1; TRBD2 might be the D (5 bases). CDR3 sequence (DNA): TGTGCCAGCAGCCCTCGTAGCGTTACCTACAATGAGCAGTTCTTC. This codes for CASSPRSVTYNEQFF.